These 9 T cell receptor beta chains were sequenced from one sample in a study of blood T cells in healthy people across ages. It was with a sample-barcoded 5' primer and a J-beta primer mix that a second PCR of roughly 6 to 11 cycles was run. One entry per CDR3 protein, called by TCRdb with MiXCR from the 5' RACE reads. The sample has some 760,000 distinct CDR3 sequences; around 25% are singletons. These records were also assigned to another study, of T cells of mothers and their children.

The specimen was blood. The receptors stem from a boy aged 5-17 years in good health.

V usage is TRBV9 and J usage is TRBJ2-3; 14 nucleotides line up with TRBD2. Unmatched junction bases numbered 9, after V lost 4 bases and J lost 5 bases. There are 17 residues in the CDR3. Germline CDR1 SGDLS, CDR2 YYNGEE. DNA of the CDR3: TGTGCCAGCAGCACCCCGACTAGCGGGGGGGCGAAAGATACGCAGTATTTT. It codes for CASSTPTSGGAKDTQYF.

The chain couples TRBV21-1 to TRBJ1-1. TRBV21-1 is a pseudogene. The CDR3 contains 10 residues. The CDR3 sequence is CASASPEAFF. The CDR3 DNA reads as TGTGCCAGCGCCTCCCCCGAAGCTTTCTTT.

The chain couples TRBV7-9 to TRBJ2-3, with 11 bases matching TRBD2. V was clipped by 1 base and J by 4 bases; unmatched bases: 4. The CDR3 loop spans 16 amino acids. The germline gives CDR1 SEHNR, CDR2 FQNEAQ (reference sequence). The CDR3 DNA follows: TGTGCCAGCAGCTTAGTACTAGCGGGGGCCTCAGATACGCAGTATTTT. Protein product: CASSLVLAGASDTQYF.

V and J are TRBV6-6 and TRBJ2-3; TRBD2 matches 13 bases. V trimming: 11 bases; J trimming: 3 bases; junction bases outside the gene matches: 2. The CDR3 loop spans 13 amino acids. The V gene's germline CDR1 is MNHNY and CDR2 SVGAGI (reference sequence). CDR3 in DNA: TGTGCCGAGGGACTAGCGGGGACAGATACGCAGTATTTT. Its protein is CAEGLAGTDTQYF.

This clonotype was recorded a few times. This chain connects TRBV7-2 to TRBJ1-1, with D perhaps matching TRBD1 (6 bases). The CDR3 spans 14 residues. V was shortened by 5 bases and J by 3 bases, with 13 bases between the two germline ends. Per the germline V gene, CDR1 is SGHTA and CDR2 is FQGNSA. The CDR3 loop reads CASSRVAGDTEAFF. The DNA of the CDR3 is TGTGCCAGCAGCCGAGTAGCAGGGGACACTGAAGCTTTCTTT.

The V and J genes are TRBV12-5 and TRBJ2-5, with 10 bases lining up with TRBD1. The J call is in doubt because the DNA end fits TRBJ2-7 better. The CDR3 extends over 15 amino acids. The V gene's germline CDR1 is LGHNT and CDR2 FRNRAP. The CDR3 DNA reads as TGTGCTAGTGGTTTGACCGGGACAGGGGTGGACGAGCAGTACTTC. Protein: CASGLTGTGVDEQYF.

The gene calls are TRBV5-1 and TRBJ2-5; TRBD1 matches 7 bases. V gave up 3 bases and J gave up 5 bases; unmatched junction bases: 7. In germline, CDR1 is SGHRS, CDR2 YFSETQ. The CDR3 covers 14 residues. Written as DNA, the CDR3 is TGCGCCAGCAGCTCCCAGACAGGGTCGGAGACCCAGTACTTC. This sequence encodes CASSSQTGSETQYF.

The sample holds many counts of this clonotype. V is TRBV7-9 and J is TRBJ1-6; no definite D call. Deletions cut 5 bases from V and 8 bases from J, with 10 bases between. CDR1 is SEHNR, CDR2 FQNEAQ, per germline (reference sequence). The CDR3 covers 13 residues. The CDR3 DNA reads TGTGCCAGCAGCCCAGCTGGGGATTCACCCCTCCACTTT. Translated, it gives CASSPAGDSPLHF.

V usage is TRBV5-1 and J usage is TRBJ1-1; D remains unclear. The ends were cut back, 1 base at V and 5 bases at J, with 9 bases in the middle. The CDR3 contains 13 residues. CDR1 and CDR2 (germline): SGHRS, YFSETQ. The CDR3 nucleotides are TGCGCCAGCAGCTTGTTCGGGGAAACTGAAGCTTTCTTT. Protein product: CASSLFGETEAFF.